These T cell receptor beta chains were read from a single sample in a study of CDR3 diversity in severe acne. TCRdb recomputed calls from the PCR reads with MiXCR, one row per CDR3 protein. This sample carries about 100,000 distinct CDR3 sequences, roughly half of them seen once, and the ten largest clones take roughly an eighth. The sequenced material came from blood. Receptor source: a male donor with acne. CDR3s include the opening cysteine and the closing phenylalanine or tryptophan. The order of the fields is CDR3 DNA, CDR3 protein, J gene, clone size, D gene, V gene. A D gene is named only where the DNA matches it firmly. The listing skips clone size in some rows; elsewhere it reads once, few, many or a size class.

DNA: TGTGCCACCAGCCCACGGGGCGGCTACGAGCAGTACTTC
CDR3: CATSPRGGYEQYF
J: TRBJ2-7
size: many
D: -
V: TRBV24-1

DNA: TGTGCCAGCAGTGACCCCCCTCGCGGAGATACGCAGTATTTT
CDR3: CASSDPPRGDTQYF
J: TRBJ2-3
size: -
D: -
V: TRBV2

DNA: TGTGCCAGCAGCTTAGCGCATAGCGGGCGAGAGACCCAGTACTTC
CDR3: CASSLAHSGRETQYF
J: TRBJ2-5
size: -
D: TRBD2
V: TRBV7-7

DNA: TGTGCCAGCAGCTTAGTAGCCGGGAGCTCCTACAATGAGCAGTTCTTC
CDR3: CASSLVAGSSYNEQFF
J: TRBJ2-1
size: many
D: -
V: TRBV11-2

DNA: TGTGCCAGCAGTTGGGTGCGGGATCACGATACGCAGTATTTT
CDR3: CASSWVRDHDTQYF
J: TRBJ2-3
size: -
D: -
V: TRBV7-9

DNA: TGTGCCAGCATACCTATGCCGGGGACAGGGACCACAGATACGCAGTATTTT
CDR3: CASIPMPGTGTTDTQYF
J: TRBJ2-3
size: many
D: TRBD1
V: TRBV6-2/TRBV6-3

DNA: TGCTGGCGCAGCCAAGATCGTCGAGGCTCTGGAAACACCATATATTTT
CDR3: CWRSQDRRGSGNTIYF
J: TRBJ1-3
size: -
D: -
V: TRBV4-2

DNA: TGTGCCAGCAGCTGGAGCGGGAGGGGAGAGCAGTACTTC
CDR3: CASSWSGRGEQYF
J: TRBJ2-7
size: -
D: TRBD2
V: TRBV7-9

DNA: TGTGCCAGCAGCCAAGAAGTCGGGACAGGGACCTACGAGCAGTACTTC
CDR3: CASSQEVGTGTYEQYF
J: TRBJ2-7
size: medium-sized
D: TRBD1
V: TRBV4-2

DNA: TGCGCCAGCAGCCAAGGCGGGACAGTACAAGAGACCCAGTACTTC
CDR3: CASSQGGTVQETQYF
J: TRBJ2-5
size: -
D: -
V: TRBV11-3

DNA: TGTGCCAGCAGTGGGGACAGGGGGCTTATTTCCTACGAGCAGTACTTC
CDR3: CASSGDRGLISYEQYF
J: TRBJ2-7
size: -
D: TRBD1
V: TRBV2

DNA: TGTGCCAGCAGCGCGGCAGGGAGTGGCGAGACCCAGTACTTC
CDR3: CASSAAGSGETQYF
J: TRBJ2-5
size: -
D: -
V: TRBV7-9

DNA: TGCAGCGTTGAATTAAAACAGGATATGAACACTGAAGCTTTCTTT
CDR3: CSVELKQDMNTEAFF
J: TRBJ1-1
size: -
D: -
V: TRBV29-1

DNA: TGCAGTGTCGATAGCGGGAGCTTGCAGTTCTTC
CDR3: CSVDSGSLQFF
J: TRBJ2-1
size: once
D: TRBD2
V: TRBV20-1

DNA: TGTGCTAGTGGTCGCCGGACAGGGTCGGACGCAATCGAGGGCTACACCTTC
CDR3: CASGRRTGSDAIEGYTF
J: TRBJ1-2
size: few
D: TRBD1
V: TRBV12-5

DNA: TGCGCCAGCACCGGGACTGGTCTGCAGTACTTC
CDR3: CASTGTGLQYF
J: TRBJ2-7
size: -
D: -
V: TRBV10-2

DNA: TGTGCCTGGAGCGACAGTGCAACTAATGAAAAACTGTTTTTT
CDR3: CAWSDSATNEKLFF
J: TRBJ1-4
size: -
D: -
V: TRBV30

DNA: TGTGCCAGCAGTACCCTCGGGAAGGGGTCAAACACCATATATTTT
CDR3: CASSTLGKGSNTIYF
J: TRBJ1-3
size: few
D: -
V: TRBV6-5

DNA: TGTGCCATCAGCGGTACCGGACTAGCCCTGTCCAATGAGCAGTTCTTC
CDR3: CAISGTGLALSNEQFF
J: TRBJ2-1
size: -
D: TRBD2
V: TRBV10-3

DNA: TGTGCCAGCAGCCCCAGCGGGAGGTACGAGCAGTACTTC
CDR3: CASSPSGRYEQYF
J: TRBJ2-7
size: many
D: TRBD2
V: TRBV11-2

DNA: TGCAGTGCTACGGATCTCAGGGGGCTGTTTTTT
CDR3: CSATDLRGLFF
J: TRBJ2-2
size: -
D: -
V: TRBV20-1

DNA: TGTGCCAGCAGCTCCGGGACTAGGTCTTACGAGCAGTACTTC
CDR3: CASSSGTRSYEQYF
J: TRBJ2-7
size: many
D: TRBD2
V: TRBV6-5

DNA: TGTGCCAGCAGCCTGGACTATTATAATCAGCCCCAGCATTTT
CDR3: CASSLDYYNQPQHF
J: TRBJ1-5
size: few
D: -
V: TRBV7-9

DNA: TGCAGCGTGGGGACAGGGTTAACCTATGGCTACACCTTC
CDR3: CSVGTGLTYGYTF
J: TRBJ1-2
size: medium-sized
D: TRBD1
V: TRBV29-1

DNA: TGTGCCAGCAGCCCCCCAGCGGGAGGGCCAGGCCACGAGCAGTACTTC
CDR3: CASSPPAGGPGHEQYF
J: TRBJ2-7
size: -
D: TRBD2
V: TRBV9

DNA: TGTGCCAGTAGTATAGGGGTGGGCAATCAGCCCCAGCATTTT
CDR3: CASSIGVGNQPQHF
J: TRBJ1-5
size: few
D: -
V: TRBV19